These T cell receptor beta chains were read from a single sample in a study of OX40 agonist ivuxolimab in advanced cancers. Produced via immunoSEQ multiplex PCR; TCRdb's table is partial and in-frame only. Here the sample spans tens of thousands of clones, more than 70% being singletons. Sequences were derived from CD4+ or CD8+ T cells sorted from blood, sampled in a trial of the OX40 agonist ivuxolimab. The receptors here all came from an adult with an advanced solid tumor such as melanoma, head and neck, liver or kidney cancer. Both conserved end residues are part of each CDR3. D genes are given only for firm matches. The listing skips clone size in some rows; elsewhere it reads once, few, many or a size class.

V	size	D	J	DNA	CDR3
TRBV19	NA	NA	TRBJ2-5	TGTGCCAGTAGTACACAGCTTCAAGAGACCCAGTACTTC	CASSTQLQETQYF
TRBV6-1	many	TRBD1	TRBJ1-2	TGTGCCAGCAAACTGCAGGGGGCGCAATATGGCTACACCTTC	CASKLQGAQYGYTF
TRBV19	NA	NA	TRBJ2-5	TGTGCCAGTAGCCGAAGCAGGGACCAAGAGACCCAGTACTTC	CASSRSRDQETQYF
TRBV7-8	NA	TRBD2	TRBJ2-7	TGTGCCAGCAGCTTAGTGGCGGGAGCGAGCTCCTACGAGCAGTACTTC	CASSLVAGASSYEQYF
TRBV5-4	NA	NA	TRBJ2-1	TGTGCCAGCAGACTCTCCTACAATGAGCAGTTCTTC	CASRLSYNEQFF
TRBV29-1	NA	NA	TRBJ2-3	TGCAGCGTTGACGGGCAAACCCCAGATACGCAGTATTTT	CSVDGQTPDTQYF
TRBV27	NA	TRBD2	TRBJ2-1	TGTGCCAGCAGAGGGACTAGCGTATACAATGAGCAGTTCTTC	CASRGTSVYNEQFF
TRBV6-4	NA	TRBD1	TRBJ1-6	TGTGCCAGCAGCACAGGGGGGGGTAATTCACCCCTCCACTTT	CASSTGGGNSPLHF
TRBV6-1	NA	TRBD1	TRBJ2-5	TGTGCCAGCAGTGCGACAGGGCTCCGTGAGACCCAGTACTTC	CASSATGLRETQYF
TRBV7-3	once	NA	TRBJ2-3	TGTGCCAGCAGCTTATCGGAGCGGTCCACAGATACGCAGTATTTT	CASSLSERSTDTQYF
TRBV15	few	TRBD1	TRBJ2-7	TGTGCCACCAGCACGACAGGGTACGAGCAGTACTTC	CATSTTGYEQYF
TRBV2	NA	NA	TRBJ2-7	TGTGCCAGCAGTGAAGAAATGCTATCCTACGAGCAGTACTTC	CASSEEMLSYEQYF
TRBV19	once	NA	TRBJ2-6	TGTGCCAGTAGTGGGGGTGCGCTCTCTGGGGCCAACGTCCTGACTTTC	CASSGGALSGANVLTF
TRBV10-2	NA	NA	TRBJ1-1	TGCGCCAGCAGCGAGGCCGGGCGGAGCACTGAAGCTTTCTTT	CASSEAGRSTEAFF
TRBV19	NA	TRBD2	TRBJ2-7	TGTGCCAGTACAAGCGGGAGGAAATACGAGCAGTACTTC	CASTSGRKYEQYF
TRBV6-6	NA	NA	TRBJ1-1	TGTGCCAGCAGTCGGACGGACGCGTCCACTGAAGCTTTCTTT	CASSRTDASTEAFF
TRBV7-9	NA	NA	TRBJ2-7	TGTGCCAGCAGCACAAACGGGGGAGCAGCCTACGAGCAGTACTTC	CASSTNGGAAYEQYF
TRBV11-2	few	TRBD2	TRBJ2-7	TGTGCCAGCAGCTCACTAGCGGGAGTAAGGGTTGCCTACGAGCAGTACTTC	CASSSLAGVRVAYEQYF
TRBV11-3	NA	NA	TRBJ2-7	TGTGCCAGCAGCTTTACCTACGAGCAGTACTTC	CASSFTYEQYF
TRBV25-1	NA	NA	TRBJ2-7	TGTGCCAGCAGTCGCCCGGGAAACTTAGGGGGCTACGAGCAGTACTTC	CASSRPGNLGGYEQYF
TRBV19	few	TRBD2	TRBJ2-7	TGTGCCAGTAGTCCTCAGCGCGCCCAGCGGGGCTCCGGTTACGAGCAGTACTTC	CASSPQRAQRGSGYEQYF
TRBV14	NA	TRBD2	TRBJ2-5	TGTGCCAGCCAGAGGACTAGCGGGAGCCGAGAGACCCAGTACTTC	CASQRTSGSRETQYF
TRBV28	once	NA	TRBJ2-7	TGTGCCAGCAGTTTAGGGGGAGTCAAATCCTACGAGCAGTACTTC	CASSLGGVKSYEQYF
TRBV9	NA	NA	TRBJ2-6	TGTGCCAGCAGCGTAGCGTTTGGGGCCAACGTCCTGACTTTC	CASSVAFGANVLTF
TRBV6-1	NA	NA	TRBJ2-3	TGTGCCAGCAGTGAAGCCGCACTTTCGATCACAGATACGCAGTATTTT	CASSEAALSITDTQYF
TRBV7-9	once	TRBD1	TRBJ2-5	TGTGCCAGCAGCCCGACGGGACAGGGTGAGACCCAGTACTTC	CASSPTGQGETQYF
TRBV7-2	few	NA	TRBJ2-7	TGTGCCAGCAGCTTAGTCGGGACCGGCGACTACGAGCAGTACTTC	CASSLVGTGDYEQYF
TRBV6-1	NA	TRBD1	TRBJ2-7	TGTGCCAGCAGTTTCCAGGGGGCTGGCGACTACGAGCAGTACTTC	CASSFQGAGDYEQYF
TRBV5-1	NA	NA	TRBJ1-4	TGCGCCAGCAGCTTTGAGGATGCAACTAATGAAAAACTGTTTTTT	CASSFEDATNEKLFF
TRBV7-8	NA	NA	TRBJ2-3	TGTGCCAGCAGCGAACTAGCTTTACGCACAGATACGCAGTATTTT	CASSELALRTDTQYF
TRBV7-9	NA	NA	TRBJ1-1	TGTGCCAGCAGCTTAGTCCGGGGGGCTGGCACTGAAGCTTTCTTT	CASSLVRGAGTEAFF
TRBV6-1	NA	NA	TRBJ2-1	TGTGCCAGTATATTGACTCCCGGCGGTGAGCAGTTCTTC	CASILTPGGEQFF
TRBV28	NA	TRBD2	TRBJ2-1	TGTGCCAGCAGTTTACGTGCGGGAGGAATAAATGAGCAGTTCTTC	CASSLRAGGINEQFF
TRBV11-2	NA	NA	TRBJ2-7	TGTGCCAGCAGCTTAGGTAGGGGCGCACCCTACGAGCAGTACTTC	CASSLGRGAPYEQYF
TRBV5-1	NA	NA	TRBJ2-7	TGCGCCAGCAGCTTGGACCCTGGCGGGATTACCCCCTACGAGCAGTACTTC	CASSLDPGGITPYEQYF
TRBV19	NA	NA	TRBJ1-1	TGTGCCAGTAGTATAGTCGGAGCCGCGGGGACTGAAGCTTTCTTT	CASSIVGAAGTEAFF
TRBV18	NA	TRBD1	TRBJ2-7	TGTGCCAGCTCTCCCCCCCAGGGGGTTGCCTACGAGCAGTACTTC	CASSPPQGVAYEQYF
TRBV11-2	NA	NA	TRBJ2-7	TGTGCCAGCAGCTTAGCGGGTTCCCCGGGTCCGTACTTC	CASSLAGSPGPYF
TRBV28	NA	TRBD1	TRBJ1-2	TGTGCCAGCAGACTAGAAGCGGGACAGGGGAATGGCTACACCTTC	CASRLEAGQGNGYTF
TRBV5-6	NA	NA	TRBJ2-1	TGTGCCAGCAGCTTGACTTTCGCCGGGGCCCCCAATGAGCAGTTCTTC	CASSLTFAGAPNEQFF